The clone carrying this TCR beta chain was counted only a few times. The antigen remains unidentified. The data originate from a study of beta chain features in type 1 diabetes. Expressed TCRB transcripts were sequenced because the isolated RNA had all been reverse transcribed beforehand. Assay: immunoSEQ multiplex PCR; the TCRdb copy retains only in-frame clones and omits some. Among about 280,000 clones listed, 14% to 15% were seen once. The CDR3 covers 15 residues. V was clipped by 5 bases and J by 0 bases, with 11 bases between them. Germline loops: CDR1 MNHEY, CDR2 SVGAGI. Study-level findings and limits: In type 1 diabetes patients, VDJ junctions had fewer insertions; deletions at these junctions were more frequent. Shorter templates might be favored by PCR, and equally so in patients and in controls. All four CD4+ subsets from Type 1 diabetes patients carried moderately but significantly shorter TCRB CDR3s.

The receptor's source is a man younger than 30 with type 1 diabetes. Sequencing was done on a sample of naive CD4+ T cells from blood. V and J are TRBV6-5 and TRBJ1-5, with D maybe TRBD1 (5 bases). DNA of the CDR3: TGTGCCAGCAGTCAGGGTTTCAATAGCAATCAGCCCCAGCATTTT. Translated, it gives CASSQGFNSNQPQHF.